The source of this T cell receptor beta chain is a study of T cells after yellow fever vaccination. Using its own MiXCR run on the 5' RACE reads, TCRdb lists one record per CDR3 protein. The repertoire holds under 150,000 distinct CDR3 sequences, with 7.7% as singletons. The sample holds a few counts of this clonotype. Germline V gives CDR1 SGHTA, CDR2 FQGTGA. V trimming: 3 bases; J trimming: 7 bases; junction bases outside the gene matches: 8. The CDR3 is 15 amino acids. This chain joins TRBV7-3 and TRBJ2-3; 9 positions agree with TRBD1. The specimen was CD4+ T cells sorted from PBMCs, collected 5 days after the yellow fever booster vaccination. This receptor was identified in a man in his thirties or forties who received the YFV17D yellow fever vaccine. CDR3 loop: CASSLDRGLLNTQYF. CDR3 sequence (DNA): TGTGCCAGCAGCTTGGACAGGGGACTTTTAAATACGCAGTATTTT. Filled out from reference TRBV7-3 and TRBJ2-3, the complete variable domain reads GAGVSQTPSNKVTEKGKYVELRCDPISGHTALYWYRQSLGQGPEFLIYFQGTGAADDSGLPNDRFFAVRPEGSVSTLKIQRTERGDSAVYLCASSLDRGLLNTQYFGPGTRLTVL.